A selection of T cell receptor beta chains follows, all from one sample in a study of regulatory T cells in long-lasting Graves disease. TCRdb analysed the multiplex PCR reads with MiXCR anew, one entry per CDR3 protein. The data contain 400,000 to 500,000 distinct CDR3 sequences, roughly 21% of them singletons. Sequencing was performed on peripheral blood mononuclear cells (PBMCs), taken when the disease was refractory, from a patient treated with antithyroid drugs. These receptors all come from a female donor with Graves disease. The CDR3 runs from the conserved cysteine through the conserved F or W. The order of the fields is V gene, CDR3 protein.

V: TRBV6-1
CDR3: CASRTENTEAFF

V: TRBV6-6
CDR3: CASSYSGTGTGGQNTEAFF

V: TRBV28
CDR3: CASTQVGLAAMGNEQFF

V: TRBV18
CDR3: CASSPSGAGILYEQYF

V: TRBV7-9
CDR3: CASSSRTAGNTIYF

V: TRBV9
CDR3: CASSVDGSDGGELFF

V: TRBV20-1
CDR3: CSASPEGGPSYEQYF

V: TRBV12-3/TRBV12-4
CDR3: CASRPRGSTEAFF

V: TRBV27
CDR3: CASSLGSMGTEAFF

V: TRBV7-7
CDR3: CASSLEGGGKHNEQFF

V: TRBV5-5
CDR3: CASSPGHLLREQYF

V: TRBV11-2
CDR3: CASSYGTGVSRGQETQYF

V: TRBV2
CDR3: CASNSDRVNQPQHF

V: TRBV29-1
CDR3: CSVVGYRIGVQPQHF

V: TRBV15
CDR3: CATSGGAWNEQFF

V: TRBV28
CDR3: CASRTAGYEQYF